This is a list of T cell receptor beta chains from one sample in a study of blood T cells in healthy people across ages. TCRdb called the 5' RACE reads again in MiXCR, with one record for every CDR3 protein. The profile shows under 2 million distinct CDR3 sequences, 30% to 35% of them singletons. Sample: blood. These receptors all stem from a woman between 25 and 40 years old in good health. CDR3s include the opening cysteine and the closing phenylalanine or tryptophan. Each record gives: D gene, V gene, clone size, J gene, CDR3 DNA, CDR3 protein. The D gene is left open where the match is weak. Size values are once, few and many counts, or a class for expanded clones, and some rows have none.

TRBD1	TRBV7-3	once	TRBJ1-6	TGTGCCAGCAGCTTAACGTCGGCAGGGGGCTTGTCACCCCTCCACTTT	CASSLTSAGGLSPLHF
.	TRBV4-1	.	TRBJ2-7	TGCGCCAGCAGCCAAGCGTTACAGGGCACGGCCTACGAGCAGTACTTC	CASSQALQGTAYEQYF
.	TRBV21-1	few	TRBJ2-3	TGTGCCAGCAGCCCGAGGACTATTGGCTCGCATCGTACAGATACGCAGTATTTT	CASSPRTIGSHRTDTQYF
TRBD1	TRBV6-5	.	TRBJ1-5	TGTGCCAGCAGTTACGGGTGGGGACAGGGGGCGGGGGGCAATCAGCCCCAGCATTTT	CASSYGWGQGAGGNQPQHF
.	TRBV28	.	TRBJ2-7	TGTGCCAGCAGTGCCCGCAGGGGGGCCTCCTACGAGCAGTACTTC	CASSARRGASYEQYF
TRBD1	TRBV28	.	TRBJ2-1	TGTGCCAGCAGTGCGACGACAGGGCAAAGATTCGGTGAGCAGTTCTTC	CASSATTGQRFGEQFF
.	TRBV10-3	.	TRBJ2-7	TGTGCCATCGCGCCGGGACACCAGAACGAGCAGTACTTC	CAIAPGHQNEQYF
TRBD2	TRBV28	.	TRBJ2-3	TGTGCCAGCAGTTTATCTTTAGCGGGAGTACGCACAGATACGCAGTATTTT	CASSLSLAGVRTDTQYF
.	TRBV18	.	TRBJ2-7	TGTGCCAGCTCAGGGACAAAGACCTACGAGCAGTACTTC	CASSGTKTYEQYF
.	TRBV20-1	.	TRBJ2-5	TGCAGCGTAGGCTCTCGGCTCATGGGGGAGACCCAGTACTTC	CSVGSRLMGETQYF
.	TRBV7-2	.	TRBJ1-1	TGCGCCAGCAGCTCGGGACTCGGGGAAGGGATCACTGAAGCTTTCTTT	CASSSGLGEGITEAFF
.	TRBV24-1	few	TRBJ2-3	TGTGCCACCAGCCCTGGGGCGGCCAACACAGATACGCAGTATTTT	CATSPGAANTDTQYF
TRBD2	TRBV29-1	many	TRBJ2-1	TGCAGCGTTGAACAATTTGACATAGCGGGAAAGCAGTTCTTC	CSVEQFDIAGKQFF
.	TRBV27	.	TRBJ2-7	TGTGCCAGCAGGAGCGAGCAGTACTTC	CASRSEQYF
.	TRBV4-2	few	TRBJ2-7	TGTGCCAGCAGCCAAGTCCTAGCGAGCTTCCACGAGCAGTACTTC	CASSQVLASFHEQYF
TRBD2	TRBV7-6	many	TRBJ2-7	TGTGCCAGCAGCCCCGCCGGGACTAGCGGGCCGACCTACGAGCAGTACTTC	CASSPAGTSGPTYEQYF
.	TRBV20-1	.	TRBJ1-2	TGCAGTGCTGGCGGGGATGGCTACACCTTC	CSAGGDGYTF
.	TRBV28	few	TRBJ1-2	TGTGCCAGCAATGGGGTTGACTATGGCTACACCTTC	CASNGVDYGYTF
.	TRBV7-9	few	TRBJ2-7	TGTGCCAGCAGCCAATCTTTACTGTGGGAAGACTCCTACGAGCAGTACTTC	CASSQSLLWEDSYEQYF
TRBD2	TRBV7-8	few	TRBJ2-1	TGTGCCAGCAGCTTAAGTGGTCGACGCGGGGGGAGAGACAATGAGCAGTTCTTC	CASSLSGRRGGRDNEQFF
.	TRBV25-1	.	TRBJ1-4	TGTGCCAGCAGTGGCGAGACAGGCCTAGGGACGAAACTGTTTTTT	CASSGETGLGTKLFF
.	TRBV6-5	few	TRBJ1-2	TGTGCCAGCAGCCCCCGGCGGGGTAGGGATGGCTACACCTTC	CASSPRRGRDGYTF
TRBD1	TRBV20-1	few	TRBJ2-4	TGCAGTGCTAGGTCTGGGACAGGGGTAGGGGAGCAGTACTTC	CSARSGTGVGEQYF
.	TRBV2	.	TRBJ1-5	TGTGCCAGCAGTGAAACAACGGGTTGGCCCCAGCATTTT	CASSETTGWPQHF
.	TRBV28	.	TRBJ2-1	TGTGCCAGCAGTTTTTTCCCCAAGGGTAGCCAAGTCCCCAATCGGGAGCAGTTCTTC	CASSFFPKGSQVPNREQFF
.	TRBV5-1	.	TRBJ2-2	TGCGCCAGCAGCTTGTGGGGGAAGCTGTTTTTT	CASSLWGKLFF
TRBD2	TRBV10-3	.	TRBJ2-3	TGTGCTATCAGGCGGACTAGCGGGGGGGGGCAAGATACGCAGTATTTT	CAIRRTSGGGQDTQYF
.	TRBV30	.	TRBJ1-2	TGTGCCTGGAGTGTCATACGGCATGGCTACACCTTC	CAWSVIRHGYTF
.	TRBV30	.	TRBJ1-1	TGTGCCTGGAGTGATGGTCACCTGAACACTGAAGCTTTCTTT	CAWSDGHLNTEAFF
TRBD2	TRBV6-1	.	TRBJ2-5	TGTGCCAGCAGTGAAGGGACTAGCGGGGGACGGGGGACCCAGTACTTC	CASSEGTSGGRGTQYF
.	TRBV7-9	few	TRBJ2-7	TGTGCCAGCAGCTTGGGAGCATTTACGGAGCAGTACTTC	CASSLGAFTEQYF
.	TRBV19	.	TRBJ1-5	TGTGCCAGTAGTATTATAGGGAATCAGCCCCAGCATTTT	CASSIIGNQPQHF
.	TRBV11-2	few	TRBJ2-1	TGTGCCAGCAGCTTACGTGGGACGAGCTCCTACAATGAGCAGTTCTTC	CASSLRGTSSYNEQFF
TRBD1	TRBV7-9	.	TRBJ2-1	TGTGCCAGCAGCTGGGTAGCGGGACAGGGGTACGATGAGCAGTTCTTC	CASSWVAGQGYDEQFF
.	TRBV5-1	few	TRBJ2-5	TGCGCCAACAGCTTTGAGGGGCCCCAAGAGACCCAGTACTTC	CANSFEGPQETQYF
TRBD1	TRBV20-1	.	TRBJ2-1	TGCAGTGCTAGACCCGGACAGGGGATCGACAATGAGCAGTTCTTC	CSARPGQGIDNEQFF
TRBD2	TRBV20-1	.	TRBJ2-4	TGCAGTGCTGGGCAGGGACTAGCGAAGATTCAGTACTTC	CSAGQGLAKIQYF
TRBD2	TRBV5-1	.	TRBJ2-1	TGCGCCAGCAGCGAACTCACTAGCGGGAGAGTTAATGAGCAGTTCTTC	CASSELTSGRVNEQFF
TRBD2	TRBV7-6	.	TRBJ2-7	TGTGCCAGCAGCTCCCGGACTAGCGGGAACCACGAGCAGTACTTC	CASSSRTSGNHEQYF
.	TRBV27	few	TRBJ2-7	TGTGCCAGCAGTTTAACTAGGGACTCCTACGAGCAGTACTTC	CASSLTRDSYEQYF
.	TRBV7-2	few	TRBJ1-2	TGTGCCAGCAACAGGGTAGGGAGCTATGGCTACACCTTC	CASNRVGSYGYTF
.	TRBV5-1	once	TRBJ2-7	TGCGCCAGCAGCTTGGGGCCTCCTCCGCCCGGACGGGGAACCTACGAGCAGTACTTC	CASSLGPPPPGRGTYEQYF
.	TRBV10-3	few	TRBJ2-7	TGTGCCATCAGTGTAGCAGGGGTCTACGAGCAGTACTTC	CAISVAGVYEQYF
TRBD2	TRBV18	.	TRBJ2-1	TGTGCCAGCTCGTCCGGGACTAGCTCGGGTGAGCAGTTCTTC	CASSSGTSSGEQFF
.	TRBV4-2	few	TRBJ2-7	TGTGCCAGCAGCCAAGGCCTGTACAATACAGGGGAGGCGGGATTAGTCACCTACGAGCAGTACTTC	CASSQGLYNTGEAGLVTYEQYF
.	TRBV4-1	many	TRBJ1-2	TGCGCCAGCAGACCGGACGGTAACTATGGCTACACCTTC	CASRPDGNYGYTF
.	TRBV2	few	TRBJ2-7	TGTGCCAGCTTGGACCAGGCCTACGAGCAGTACTTC	CASLDQAYEQYF
.	TRBV6-9	few	TRBJ2-1	TGTGCCAGCAGTAATGGTGCGCGGGGTGGCAATGAGCAGTTCTTC	CASSNGARGGNEQFF